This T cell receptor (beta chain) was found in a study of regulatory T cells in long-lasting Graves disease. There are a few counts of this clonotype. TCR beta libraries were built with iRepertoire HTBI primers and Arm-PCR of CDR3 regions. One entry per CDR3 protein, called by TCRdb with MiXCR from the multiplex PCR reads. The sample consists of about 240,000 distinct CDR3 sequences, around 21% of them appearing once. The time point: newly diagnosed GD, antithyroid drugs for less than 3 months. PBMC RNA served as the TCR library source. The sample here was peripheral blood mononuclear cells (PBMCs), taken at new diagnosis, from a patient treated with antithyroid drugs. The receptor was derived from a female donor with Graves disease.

The CDR3 reads CASSVAGTGSSRGYTF. Written as DNA, the CDR3 is TGTGCCAGCAGCGTGGCCGGGACAGGTAGCTCTAGGGGCTACACCTTC. The chain is built from TRBV9 and TRBJ1-2, with TRBD1 identical over 8 bases. Germline CDR1 SGDLS, CDR2 YYNGEE. The J segment lost 8 bases and the V segment lost 2 bases, leaving 14 bases of the junction unmatched. This CDR3 has 16 residues.